These 8 T cell receptor beta chains share one sample of origin, sequenced in a study of cytomegalovirus exposure and HLA in healthy donors. A multiplex PCR was run with 60 Vbeta primers and 13 Jbeta primers. Here immunoSEQ multiplex PCR was the method, and the copy in TCRdb shows in-frame clones only, minus some. The sample includes about 98,000 clones, over 60% of them seen just once. The source material was PBMCs. The receptors originated from a man in his sixties in good health and CMV-seropositive.

CDR3 protein: CASSQIRQYRTHGELFF. The CDR3 DNA reads as TGTGCCAGCAGTCAAATAAGACAGTACCGGACCCACGGGGAGCTGTTTTTT. V is TRBV27 and J is TRBJ2-2; possible D gene TRBD1, 5 bases. The CDR3 is 17 residues long. Germline V gene lookup returns CDR1 MNHEY and CDR2 SMNVEV (reference sequence). Trimming took off 5 bases at V and 7 bases at J, with 23 bases between the two ends.

The CDR3 sequence is CASSLFSQGAGGELFF. In DNA, the CDR3 is TGTGCCAGCAGCTTGTTTTCTCAGGGGGCTGGCGGGGAGCTGTTTTTT. The chain links TRBV7-3 to TRBJ2-2; 8 positions match TRBD1. Germline V gene data show CDR1 as SGHTA and CDR2 as FQGTGA. Losses at the gene ends were 3 bases for V and 7 bases for J; bases not matched to a gene: 10. CDR3 length: 16 residues. The full variable domain, its missing parts supplied by reference TRBV7-3 and TRBJ2-2, is GAGVSQTPSNKVTEKGKYVELRCDPISGHTALYWYRQSLGQGPEFLIYFQGTGAADDSGLPNDRFFAVRPEGSVSTLKIQRTERGDSAVYLCASSLFSQGAGGELFFGEGSRLTVL.

This chain uses TRBV18 with TRBJ2-7, with 9 positions matching TRBD2. V lost 3 bases, J lost 5 bases, and 5 bases stayed unmatched. Germline values: CDR1 KGHSH, CDR2 LQKENI. The CDR3 covers 14 residues. The CDR3 spells CASSPSLAGNEQYF. In DNA, the CDR3 is TGTGCCAGCTCACCTTCCCTAGCGGGGAACGAGCAGTACTTC.

This rearrangement joins TRBV5-1 to TRBJ2-3; 8 bases map to TRBD1. The J segment lost 1 base and the V segment lost 3 bases, leaving 4 bases of the junction unmatched. In germline, CDR1 is SGHRS, CDR2 YFSETQ. There are 15 residues in the CDR3. The DNA for the CDR3 is TGCGCCAGCAGCTGGACAGGGACTCGCACAGATACGCAGTATTTT. The encoded protein is CASSWTGTRTDTQYF.

The gene calls are TRBV2 and TRBJ1-2; 7 bases are shared with TRBD1. This CDR3 is built from 17 residues. V trimming: 2 bases; J trimming: 1 base; junction bases outside the gene matches: 10. CDR1 is SNHLY, CDR2 FYNNEI, per germline. Written as DNA, the CDR3 is TGTGCCAGCAGTGAATCCTCCGGGACAGCTTTTAACTATGGCTACACCTTC. Protein: CASSESSGTAFNYGYTF.

This clone has a handful of counts. The V call is TRBV7-9, the J call TRBJ1-2, with TRBD1 matching over 7 bases. The trim removed 1 base at V and 0 bases at J, leaving 2 bases unmatched. CDR1 SEHNR and CDR2 FQNEAQ come from the germline V gene (reference sequence). This CDR3 is 15 amino acids long. DNA of the CDR3: TGTGCCAGCAGCTTAGGACAGGGAGCTAACTATGGCTACACCTTC. Its translation is CASSLGQGANYGYTF.

V and J are TRBV30 and TRBJ2-7; the D is unclear. The CDR3 extends over 12 amino acids. V lost 1 base and J lost 3, with 7 bases in between. Germline loops: CDR1 GTSNPN, CDR2 SVGIG (reference sequence). CDR3 sequence: CAWSGTVYEQYF. CDR3 coding DNA: TGTGCCTGGAGTGGAACAGTCTACGAGCAGTACTTC.

V gene TRBV7-8 combines with J gene TRBJ2-1, with 7 bases fitting TRBD2. The CDR3 is 16 amino acids. Looked up from germline, CDR1 is SGHVS and CDR2 is FQNEAQ. Trimming at V came to 1 base and at J to 1 base, leaving 4 bases not matched to a gene. CDR3 sequence: CASSLVGGGSYNEQFF. CDR3 DNA sequence: TGTGCCAGCAGCTTAGTGGGCGGGGGATCCTACAATGAGCAGTTCTTC. Full variable domain (rest looked up from reference TRBV7-8 and TRBJ2-1): GAGVSQSPRYKVAKRGQDVALRCDPISGHVSLFWYQQALGQGPEFLTYFQNEAQLDKSGLPSDRFFAERPEGSVSTLKIQRTQQEDSAVYLCASSLVGGGSYNEQFFGPGTRLTVL.